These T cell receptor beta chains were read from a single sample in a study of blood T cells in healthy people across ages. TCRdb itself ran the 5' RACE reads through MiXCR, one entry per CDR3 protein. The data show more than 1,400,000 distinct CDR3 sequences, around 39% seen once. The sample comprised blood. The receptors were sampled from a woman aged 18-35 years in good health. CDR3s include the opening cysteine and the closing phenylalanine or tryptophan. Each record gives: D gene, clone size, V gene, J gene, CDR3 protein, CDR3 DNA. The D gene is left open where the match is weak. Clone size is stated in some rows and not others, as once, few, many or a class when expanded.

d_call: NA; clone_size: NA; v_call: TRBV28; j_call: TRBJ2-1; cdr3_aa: CAGRRQGPYNEQFF; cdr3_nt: TGTGCCGGCAGGCGCCAGGGGCCCTACAATGAGCAGTTCTTC
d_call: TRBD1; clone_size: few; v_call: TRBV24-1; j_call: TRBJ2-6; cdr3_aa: CATSSSGGTNVLTF; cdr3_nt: TGTGCCACCAGCTCTTCAGGGGGCACCAACGTCCTGACTTTC
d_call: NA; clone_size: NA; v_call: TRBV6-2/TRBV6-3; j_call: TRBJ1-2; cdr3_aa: CASSYARGSGYGYTF; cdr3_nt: TGTGCCAGCAGTTACGCGAGAGGGAGCGGCTATGGCTACACCTTC
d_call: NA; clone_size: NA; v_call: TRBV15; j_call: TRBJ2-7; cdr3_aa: CATSREGGSSYEQYF; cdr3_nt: TGTGCCACCAGCAGAGAGGGCGGGTCATCCTACGAGCAGTACTTC
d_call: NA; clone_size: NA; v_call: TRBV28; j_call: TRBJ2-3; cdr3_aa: CASSSPSDDTQYF; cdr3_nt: TGTGCCAGCAGTTCCCCTTCGGATGATACGCAGTATTTT
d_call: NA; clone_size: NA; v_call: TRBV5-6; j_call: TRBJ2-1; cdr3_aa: CASSSEYNEQFF; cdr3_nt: TGTGCCAGCAGCTCGGAATACAATGAGCAGTTCTTC
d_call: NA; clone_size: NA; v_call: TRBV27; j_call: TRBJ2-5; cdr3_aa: CASSLLGQGGQETQYF; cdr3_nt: TGTGCCAGCAGTTTATTGGGCCAGGGAGGACAAGAGACCCAGTACTTC
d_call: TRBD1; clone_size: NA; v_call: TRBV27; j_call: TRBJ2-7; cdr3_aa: CASRFTGVGEQYF; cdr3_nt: TGTGCCAGCAGATTTACAGGGGTCGGCGAGCAGTACTTC
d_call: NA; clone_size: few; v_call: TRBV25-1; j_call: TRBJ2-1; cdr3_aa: CASSDPSDYNEQFF; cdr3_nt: TGTGCCAGCAGTGACCCTAGCGACTACAATGAGCAGTTCTTC
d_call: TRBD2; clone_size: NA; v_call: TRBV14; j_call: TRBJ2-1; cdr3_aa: CASSHPGLDYEQFF; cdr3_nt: TGTGCCAGCAGCCACCCGGGACTAGACTATGAGCAGTTCTTC
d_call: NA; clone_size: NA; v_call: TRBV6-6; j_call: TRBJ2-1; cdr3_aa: CASSYWPGASNEQFF; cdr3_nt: TGTGCCAGCAGTTACTGGCCAGGGGCAAGTAATGAGCAGTTCTTC
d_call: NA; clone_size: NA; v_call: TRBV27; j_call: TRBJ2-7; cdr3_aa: CASSLSPYNEQYF; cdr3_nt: TGTGCCAGCAGTTTATCCCCCTACAATGAGCAGTACTTC
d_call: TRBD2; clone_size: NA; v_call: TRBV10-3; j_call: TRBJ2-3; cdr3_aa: CAITESGGGAADTQYF; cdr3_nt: TGTGCCATCACTGAGTCGGGCGGGGGGGCCGCAGATACGCAGTATTTT
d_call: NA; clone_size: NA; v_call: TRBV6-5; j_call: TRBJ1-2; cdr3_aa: CASSLLGGILASYYGYTF; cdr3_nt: TGTGCCAGCAGTTTACTCGGGGGGATTTTGGCCTCATACTATGGCTACACCTTC
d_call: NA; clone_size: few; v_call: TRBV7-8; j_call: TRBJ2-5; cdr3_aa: CASSLAAPGKTQYF; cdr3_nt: TGTGCCAGCAGCTTAGCCGCCCCGGGGAAGACCCAGTACTTC
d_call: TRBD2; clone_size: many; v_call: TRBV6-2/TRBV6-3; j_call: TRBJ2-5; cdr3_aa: CASSSSGRRETQYF; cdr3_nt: TGTGCCAGCAGTTCCAGCGGGAGAAGAGAGACCCAGTACTTC
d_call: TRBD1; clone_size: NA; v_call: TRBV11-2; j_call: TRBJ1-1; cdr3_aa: CASSLETGHTEAFF; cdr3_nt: TGTGCCAGCAGCTTAGAGACAGGGCACACTGAAGCTTTCTTT
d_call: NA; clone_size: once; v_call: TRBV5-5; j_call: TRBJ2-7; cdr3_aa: CASSGEERESQYF; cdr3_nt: TGTGCCAGCAGCGGGGAAGAACGGGAGAGCCAGTACTTC
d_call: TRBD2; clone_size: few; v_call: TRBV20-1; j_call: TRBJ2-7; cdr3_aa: CSAKDPAGNSYEQYF; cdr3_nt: TGCAGTGCTAAAGATCCAGCGGGAAACTCCTACGAGCAGTACTTC
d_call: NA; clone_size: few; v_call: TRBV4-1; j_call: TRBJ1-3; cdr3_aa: CASSRGKGGMGEIRNTIYF; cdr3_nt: TGCGCCAGCAGCCGGGGAAAGGGGGGAATGGGCGAAATTCGAAACACCATATATTTT
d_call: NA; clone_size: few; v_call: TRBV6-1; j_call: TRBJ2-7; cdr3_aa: CASSTGFDEQYF; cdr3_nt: TGTGCCAGCAGTACAGGGTTCGACGAGCAGTACTTC
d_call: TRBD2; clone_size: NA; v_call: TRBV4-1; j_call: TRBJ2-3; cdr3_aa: CASSPWTSESTDTQYF; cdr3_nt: TGCGCCAGCAGCCCGTGGACTAGCGAAAGCACAGATACGCAGTATTTT
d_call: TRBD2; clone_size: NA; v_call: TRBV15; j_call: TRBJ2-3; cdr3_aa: CATSGTRASGSDTQYF; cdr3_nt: TGTGCCACCAGCGGGACTAGGGCTAGCGGGAGTGATACGCAGTATTTT
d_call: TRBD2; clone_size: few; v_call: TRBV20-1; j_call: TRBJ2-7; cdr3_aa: CSARDSLAVHEQYF; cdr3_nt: TGCAGTGCTAGAGATTCACTAGCGGTCCACGAGCAGTACTTC
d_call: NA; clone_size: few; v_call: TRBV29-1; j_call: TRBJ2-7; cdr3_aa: CSALGESYEQYF; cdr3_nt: TGCAGCGCCCTAGGAGAATCCTACGAGCAGTACTTC
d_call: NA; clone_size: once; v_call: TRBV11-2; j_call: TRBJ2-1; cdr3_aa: CASSLGVRPAEYNEQFF; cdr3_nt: TGTGCCAGCAGCTTAGGGGTCCGCCCAGCGGAGTACAATGAGCAGTTCTTC
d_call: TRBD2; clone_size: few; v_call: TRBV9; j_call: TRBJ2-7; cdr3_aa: CASSVGPSGGNEQYF; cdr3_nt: TGTGCCAGCAGCGTAGGGCCTAGCGGTGGGAATGAGCAGTACTTC
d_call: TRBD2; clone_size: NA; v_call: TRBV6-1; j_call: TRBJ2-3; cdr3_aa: CASSGQASGRAPDTQYF; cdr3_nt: TGTGCCAGCAGTGGCCAAGCTAGCGGGAGGGCGCCAGATACGCAGTATTTT
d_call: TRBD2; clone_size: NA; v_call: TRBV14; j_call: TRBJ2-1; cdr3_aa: CASNPLGRGGSYNEQFF; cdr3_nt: TGTGCCAGCAATCCCCTTGGTCGGGGGGGGTCCTACAATGAGCAGTTCTTC
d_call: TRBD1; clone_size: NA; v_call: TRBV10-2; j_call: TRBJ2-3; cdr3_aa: CASGERARNRGSTDTQYF; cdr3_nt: TGCGCCAGCGGTGAACGGGCTCGGAACAGGGGTAGCACAGATACGCAGTATTTT
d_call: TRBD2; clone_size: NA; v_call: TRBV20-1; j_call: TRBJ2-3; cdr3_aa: CSADPSGSRTDTQYF; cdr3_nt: TGCAGTGCAGACCCTAGCGGGAGCCGCACAGATACGCAGTATTTT